Sequencing of this T cell receptor (beta chain) was carried out in a study of control samples from healthy donors and cancer patients. Germline values: CDR1 SEHNR, CDR2 FQNEAQ (reference sequence). This CDR3 region has 13 residues. V gave up 6 bases and J gave up 2 bases, with 10 bases separating them. This clone was seen a handful of times. The assay was immunoSEQ multiplex PCR, and TCRdb's table has in-frame clones only and misses some. This repertoire shows 150,000 or so clones, over 85% found once; its top ten account for approximately 12%. The chain links TRBV7-9 to TRBJ2-5; D perhaps matches TRBD1 (5 bases). This clonotype originated in a man younger than 40 in good health. Sequences were obtained from blood. CDR3 nucleotides: TGTGCCAGCAGTTTGACAGCACAAGAGACCCAGTACTTC. Its protein is CASSLTAQETQYF. The full variable domain, completed using reference TRBV7-9 and TRBJ2-5, is DTGVSQNPRHKITKRGQNVTFRCDPISEHNRLYWYRQTLGQGPEFLTYFQNEAQLEKSRLLSDRFSAERPKGSFSTLEIQRTEQGDSAMYLCASSLTAQETQYFGPGTRLLVL.